This TCR beta chain was sequenced during a study of blood T cell repertoires in COVID-19. Study information: The study drew acute and convalescent COVID-19 samples from the United States, Italy and Spain. PBMCs, B-cell-depleted T cells, or T cells provided the cDNA or gDNA that made up the material.

Sequencing used immunoSEQ multiplex PCR; TCRdb keeps in-frame clones, though not all of them. The data hold a few hundred thousand clones, with approximately 88% observed a single time. Between the trimmed V and J ends, which lost 6 bases and 4 bases, there was a span of 18 bases. Germline values: CDR1 SNHLY, CDR2 FYNNEI. This CDR3 is built from 15 residues. Sequences were obtained from peripheral blood. The clonotype originates from a woman younger than 45 who had recovered from COVID-19. The rearrangement joins TRBV2 to TRBJ1-1; no firm D call. The CDR3 DNA is TGTGCCAGCAGCTATTTGACACCCGGGAGCACTGAAGCTTTCTTT. Its translation is CASSYLTPGSTEAFF.